This is a list of T cell receptor beta chains from one sample in a study of cytomegalovirus exposure and HLA in healthy donors. Here immunoSEQ multiplex PCR was the method, and the copy in TCRdb shows in-frame clones only, minus some. This sample has 95,000 to 100,000 clones, with around 85% found just once. Material: PBMCs. These receptors all stem from a man aged 30 to 39 in good health and CMV-seronegative. Each CDR3 is given with its conserved first and last residue. The D gene is left open where the match is weak. Not every row has a clone size; where given, it reads once, few, many or a size class.

clone_size j_call d_call v_call cdr3_aa cdr3_nt
- TRBJ2-3 TRBD2 TRBV5-4 CASSTVLAGEDTQYF TGTGCCAGCAGCACGGTACTAGCGGGAGAAGATACGCAGTATTTT
- TRBJ2-2 - TRBV7-8 CASSLQGFTGELFF TGTGCCAGCAGCTTGCAGGGGTTCACCGGGGAGCTGTTTTTT
- TRBJ1-3 - TRBV10-3 CAIKPSRVTGNTIYF TGTGCCATCAAGCCCAGCAGGGTGACTGGAAACACCATATATTTT
- TRBJ2-5 TRBD1 TRBV14 CASSPHRGFETQYF TGTGCCAGCAGCCCACACAGGGGGTTCGAGACCCAGTACTTC
- TRBJ1-5 - TRBV5-6 CASSLFTGGSRQPQHF TGCGCCAGCAGCTTGTTTACGGGAGGTTCTCGTCAGCCCCAGCATTTT
- TRBJ2-1 TRBD2 TRBV30 CAWSQMTSGRANEQFF TGTGCCTGGAGTCAAATGACTAGCGGGAGGGCCAATGAGCAGTTCTTC
- TRBJ1-4 - TRBV5-1 CASSPGHRTRGEKLFF TGCGCCAGCAGCCCGGGACACCGAACAAGAGGCGAAAAACTGTTTTTT
- TRBJ2-5 - TRBV4-1 CASSQGRGLNKRETQYF TGCGCCAGCAGCCAGGGGAGAGGGCTAAATAAGAGGGAGACCCAGTACTTC
- TRBJ2-3 TRBD2 TRBV28 CATQASGGPATDTQYF TGTGCCACCCAGGCTAGCGGGGGCCCGGCGACAGATACGCAGTATTTT
once TRBJ2-7 - TRBV19 CATQAGGLAHEQYF TGTGCCACCCAAGCTGGAGGGTTGGCGCACGAGCAGTACTTC
- TRBJ1-5 - TRBV4-1 CASSQDRNQPQHF TGCGCCAGCAGCCAAGACAGGAATCAGCCCCAGCATTTT
- TRBJ2-1 TRBD1 TRBV10-3 CAISANLGQRTEGEQFF TGTGCCATCTCCGCGAACTTGGGACAGCGAACCGAGGGTGAGCAGTTCTTC
- TRBJ2-2 TRBD2 TRBV5-4 CASSLRGGKINTGELFF TGTGCCAGCAGCTTGCGGGGAGGGAAAATAAACACCGGGGAGCTGTTTTTT
- TRBJ1-1 TRBD1 TRBV5-1 CASSSTGQVTEAFF TGCGCCAGCAGCTCAACCGGACAGGTTACTGAAGCTTTCTTT
few TRBJ1-2 - TRBV19 CASGGENGYTF TGTGCCAGTGGGGGCGAAAATGGCTACACCTTC
- TRBJ1-5 - TRBV7-9 CASSLDHNQPQHF TGTGCCAGCAGCTTAGATCATAATCAGCCCCAGCATTTT
- TRBJ2-3 - TRBV7-2 CASSPSGFFTDTQYF TGTGCCAGCAGCCCATCGGGGTTTTTCACAGATACGCAGTATTTT
few TRBJ1-2 - TRBV30 CAWSPLAGNRHYGYTF TGTGCCTGGAGCCCCCTAGCGGGAAACCGACACTATGGCTACACCTTC
- TRBJ2-7 - TRBV15 CATRDSSYEQYF TGTGCCACGCGGGACAGTTCCTACGAGCAGTACTTC
once TRBJ1-2 TRBD1 TRBV7-2 CASSPRTGGIYGYTF TGTGCCAGCAGCCCTAGGACAGGGGGCATCTATGGCTACACCTTC
- TRBJ1-5 TRBD1 TRBV19 CASSAQPGQNQPQHF TGTGCCAGTAGTGCGCAACCGGGACAGAATCAGCCCCAGCATTTT
- TRBJ2-6 - TRBV4-3 CASSQELALSGANVLTF TGCGCCAGCAGCCAAGAATTGGCCCTCTCTGGGGCCAACGTCCTGACTTTC
- TRBJ1-5 TRBD1 TRBV19 CASSIGGTGNQPQHF TGTGCCAGTAGTATAGGGGGGACAGGGAATCAGCCCCAGCATTTT
- TRBJ1-5 - TRBV7-3 CASSIQPNQPQHF TGTGCCAGCAGCATACAGCCCAATCAGCCCCAGCATTTT
once TRBJ1-2 - TRBV29-1 CSAGGGGIDGYTF TGCAGCGCGGGGGGAGGGGGAATCGATGGCTACACCTTC
- TRBJ2-2 TRBD1 TRBV27 CASSPPGTGENTGELFF TGTGCCAGCAGTCCTCCAGGGACAGGGGAGAACACCGGGGAGCTGTTTTTT
- TRBJ1-1 - TRBV28 CASSLGGWDTEAFF TGTGCCAGCAGCCTAGGGGGATGGGACACTGAAGCTTTCTTT
- TRBJ1-1 TRBD1 TRBV2 CASSEMDRGDTEAFF TGTGCCAGCAGTGAGATGGACAGGGGGGACACTGAAGCTTTCTTT
- TRBJ2-5 - TRBV6-6 CASSYSPGKRSETQYF TGTGCCAGCAGTTACTCGCCAGGGAAGAGGTCAGAGACCCAGTACTTC
- TRBJ1-2 - TRBV9 CASSVGSWADSNYGYTF TGTGCCAGCAGCGTAGGGTCATGGGCCGATTCAAACTATGGCTACACCTTC
- TRBJ1-1 - TRBV19 CASGQTKPPGTEAFF TGTGCCAGTGGCCAGACAAAACCACCAGGGACTGAAGCTTTCTTT
- TRBJ2-2 TRBD2 TRBV27 CASTDPGLAGTSGELFF TGTGCCAGCACTGATCCGGGACTAGCGGGGACGAGCGGGGAGCTGTTTTTT
- TRBJ1-1 - TRBV5-4 CASSLDRPVNTEAFF TGTGCCAGCAGCTTGGACAGGCCCGTGAACACTGAAGCTTTCTTT
- TRBJ1-1 - TRBV29-1 CSVEVAKMFTEAFF TGCAGCGTTGAAGTGGCCAAGATGTTCACTGAAGCTTTCTTT
- TRBJ1-2 - TRBV28 CASSQTRRQVGSNYGYTF TGTGCCAGCAGTCAGACCCGCAGACAGGTGGGGTCTAACTATGGCTACACCTTC
- TRBJ2-1 - TRBV11-3 CASSLDPLARYNEQFF TGTGCCAGCAGCTTAGATCCCCTAGCGCGCTACAATGAGCAGTTCTTC
- TRBJ2-3 TRBD1 TRBV5-6 CASSWGTGLASTDTQYF TGTGCCAGCAGCTGGGGGACAGGTCTTGCTAGCACAGATACGCAGTATTTT
- TRBJ1-1 - TRBV6-5 CASSHKPGTEAFF TGTGCCAGCAGTCATAAGCCAGGCACTGAAGCTTTCTTT
- TRBJ2-2 TRBD1 TRBV29-1 CSVEGQGTGELFF TGCAGCGTTGAAGGACAGGGAACCGGGGAGCTGTTTTTT
- TRBJ2-3 TRBD1 TRBV7-7 CASSPGTVDTQYF TGTGCTAGCAGCCCAGGGACAGTAGATACGCAGTATTTT
- TRBJ2-7 TRBD1 TRBV28 CASSPETGAPYEQYF TGTGCCAGCAGTCCGGAGACAGGGGCTCCCTACGAGCAGTACTTC
- TRBJ2-7 - TRBV29-1 CSVQRSYEQYF TGCAGCGTTCAGCGGTCCTACGAGCAGTACTTC
- TRBJ1-3 - TRBV9 CASSVSGSGNTIYF TGTGCCAGCAGCGTTTCAGGGTCTGGAAACACCATATATTTT
once TRBJ2-2 TRBD2 TRBV2 CASRSGSGMAGELFF TGTGCCAGCAGAAGCGGGAGCGGAATGGCCGGGGAGCTGTTTTTT
- TRBJ2-1 TRBD2 TRBV5-6 CASSLVPGGNEQFF TGTGCCAGCAGCTTGGTGCCGGGGGGGAATGAGCAGTTCTTC
- TRBJ1-1 - TRBV28 CASSSTGTEAFF TGTGCCAGCAGTTCGACGGGAACTGAAGCTTTCTTT
- TRBJ2-5 - TRBV30 CAWSAQETQYF TGTGCCTGGAGTGCACAAGAGACCCAGTACTTC
- TRBJ2-5 TRBD2 TRBV7-9 CASSQTIRLAGGPRETQYF TGTGCCAGCAGCCAAACCATAAGACTAGCGGGAGGGCCCAGAGAGACCCAGTACTTC
- TRBJ1-2 - TRBV6-5 CASSYSLGAHYGYTF TGTGCCAGCAGTTACTCGTTGGGGGCGCACTATGGCTACACCTTC
once TRBJ1-4 TRBD1 TRBV7-6 CASSSPLGRTGIGEKLFF TGTGCCAGCAGCTCCCCCCTAGGGCGGACAGGGATCGGCGAAAAACTGTTTTTT
- TRBJ2-7 - TRBV18 CASSTKTEKNPYEQYF TGTGCCAGCTCAACAAAGACAGAGAAAAATCCCTACGAGCAGTACTTC
- TRBJ1-3 - TRBV6-1 CASSEGHSGNTIYF TGTGCCAGCAGTGAAGGGCATTCTGGAAACACCATATATTTT
- TRBJ1-1 - TRBV2 CASSETGMNTEAFF TGTGCCAGCAGTGAAACAGGAATGAACACTGAAGCTTTCTTT